The present entry profiles one TCR beta chain with its context. Its cognate antigen is unknown. The PCR ran on 60 Vbeta and 13 Jbeta primers. Sequencing was performed with immunoSEQ multiplex PCR; in TCRdb, only in-frame clones are kept and a portion is missing. The data show around 170,000 clones, approximately 88% seen once. The source of the sample is a study of cytomegalovirus exposure and HLA in healthy donors. General observations from the study: It was assumed in the presence/absence analyses that sequencing depth was roughly uniform across donors. The investigators catalogued under 200 TCR beta chains as cytomegalovirus-associated.

Trimming took off 5 bases at V and 1 base at J, with 6 bases between the two ends. The length of the CDR3 is 13 residues. Germline CDR1 MNHEY, CDR2 SMNVEV (reference sequence). The sequenced sample was PBMCs. This chain links TRBV27 with TRBJ1-3; D not certain. The source of this sequence is a woman aged 18-29 years in good health and CMV-seronegative. The CDR3 sequence: CASSINSGNTIYF. The DNA of the CDR3 is TGTGCCAGCAGTATCAATTCTGGAAACACCATATATTTT.